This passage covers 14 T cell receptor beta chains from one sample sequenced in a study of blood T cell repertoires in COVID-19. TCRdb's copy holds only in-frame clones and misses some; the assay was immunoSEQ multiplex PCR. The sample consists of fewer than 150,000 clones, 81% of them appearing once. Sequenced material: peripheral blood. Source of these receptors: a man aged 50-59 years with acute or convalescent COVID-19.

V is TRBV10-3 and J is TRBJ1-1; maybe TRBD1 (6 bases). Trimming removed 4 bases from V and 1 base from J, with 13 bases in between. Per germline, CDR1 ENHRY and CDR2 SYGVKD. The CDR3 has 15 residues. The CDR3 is CAISGQAWPNTEAFF. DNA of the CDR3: TGTGCCATCAGTGGACAGGCCTGGCCGAACACTGAAGCTTTCTTT.

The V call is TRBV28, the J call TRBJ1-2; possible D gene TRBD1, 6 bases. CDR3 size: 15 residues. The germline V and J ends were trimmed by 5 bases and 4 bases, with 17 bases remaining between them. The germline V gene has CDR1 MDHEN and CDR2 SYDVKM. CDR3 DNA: TGTGCCAGCAGTCTTCGAGACAGGCCCGTCTATGGCTACACCTTC. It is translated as CASSLRDRPVYGYTF.

The CDR3 is CASSVGDSAYGYTF. CDR3 nucleotide sequence: TGTGCCAGCAGCGTAGGGGACAGCGCCTATGGCTACACCTTC. The chain carries TRBV9 and TRBJ1-2; 7 bases align to TRBD1. CDR1 and CDR2 (germline): SGDLS, YYNGEE. The V segment lost 0 bases and the J segment 4 bases; nucleotides outside the gene matches: 3. CDR3 size: 14 residues.

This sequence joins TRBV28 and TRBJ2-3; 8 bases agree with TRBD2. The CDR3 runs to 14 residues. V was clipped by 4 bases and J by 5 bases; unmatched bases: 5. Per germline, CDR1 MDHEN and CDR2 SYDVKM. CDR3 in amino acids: CASSYGGARDTQYF. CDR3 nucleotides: TGTGCCAGCAGTTACGGGGGGGCCAGAGATACGCAGTATTTT.

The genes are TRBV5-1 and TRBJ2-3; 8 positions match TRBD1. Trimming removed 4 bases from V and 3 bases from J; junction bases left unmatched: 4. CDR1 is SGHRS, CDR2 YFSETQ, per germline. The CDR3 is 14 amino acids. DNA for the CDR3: TGCGCCAGCAGCCATAGGACAGGGACAGATACGCAGTATTTT. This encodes CASSHRTGTDTQYF.

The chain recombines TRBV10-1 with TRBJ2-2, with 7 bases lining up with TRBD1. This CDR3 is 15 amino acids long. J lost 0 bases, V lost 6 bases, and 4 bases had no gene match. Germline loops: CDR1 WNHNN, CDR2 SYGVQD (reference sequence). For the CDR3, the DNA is TGCGCCAGCAGCAGGACAGGTTCGAACACCGGGGAGCTGTTTTTT. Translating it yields CASSRTGSNTGELFF.

The CDR3 sequence: CASGIRGGDTQYF. CDR3 in DNA: TGTGCCAGCGGTATTAGGGGTGGAGATACGCAGTATTTT. The chain joins TRBV6-5 to TRBJ2-3, with D maybe TRBD1 (5 bases). Per germline, CDR1 MNHEY and CDR2 SVGAGI. V lost 8 bases and J lost 5, with 14 bases in between. CDR3 size: 13 residues.

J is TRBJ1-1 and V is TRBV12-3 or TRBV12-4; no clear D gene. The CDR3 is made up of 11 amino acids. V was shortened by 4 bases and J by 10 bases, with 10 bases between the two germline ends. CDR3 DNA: TGTGCCAGCAGTTGGTCGGTCCGAGCTTTCTTT. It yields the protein CASSWSVRAFF.

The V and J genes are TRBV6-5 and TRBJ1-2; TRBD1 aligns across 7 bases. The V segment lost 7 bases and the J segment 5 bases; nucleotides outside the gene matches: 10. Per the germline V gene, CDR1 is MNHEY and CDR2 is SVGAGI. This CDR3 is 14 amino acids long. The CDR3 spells CASTRQGDPYGYTF. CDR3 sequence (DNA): TGTGCCAGCACCCGACAGGGCGACCCTTATGGCTACACCTTC.

The CDR3 region has the DNA TGTGCCAGCAAAAAGGACAGGGGCGACAATGAGCAGTTCTTC. Translation gives CASKKDRGDNEQFF. The chain recombines TRBV2 with TRBJ2-1; the match to TRBD1 covers 9 bases. J was trimmed by 5 bases and V by 7 bases; bases with no gene match: 6. Germline CDR1 and CDR2: SNHLY and FYNNEI. This CDR3 has 14 residues. Full variable domain (rest looked up from reference TRBV2 and TRBJ2-1): EPEVTQTPSHQVTQMGQEVILRCVPISNHLYFYWYRQILGQKVEFLVSFYNNEISEKSEIFDDQFSVERPDGSNFTLKIRSTKLEDSAMYFCASKKDRGDNEQFFGPGTRLTVL.

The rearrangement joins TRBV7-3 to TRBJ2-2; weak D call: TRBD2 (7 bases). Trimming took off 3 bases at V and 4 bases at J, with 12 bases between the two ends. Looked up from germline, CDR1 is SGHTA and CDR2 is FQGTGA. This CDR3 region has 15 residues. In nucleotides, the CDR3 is TGTGCCAGCAGCTTCTGGGGGGGCCGCACCGGGGAGCTGTTTTTT. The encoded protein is CASSFWGGRTGELFF.

The CDR3 DNA follows: TGTGCCACCAGTGATGACAGGGGCCCCTATACTGGCTACACCTTC. Translation: CATSDDRGPYTGYTF. The chain recombines TRBV24-1 with TRBJ1-2; 8 positions agree with TRBD1. In germline, CDR1 is KGHDR, CDR2 SFDVKD. The CDR3 is 15 residues long. The V segment lost 3 bases and the J segment 7 bases; nucleotides outside the gene matches: 9.

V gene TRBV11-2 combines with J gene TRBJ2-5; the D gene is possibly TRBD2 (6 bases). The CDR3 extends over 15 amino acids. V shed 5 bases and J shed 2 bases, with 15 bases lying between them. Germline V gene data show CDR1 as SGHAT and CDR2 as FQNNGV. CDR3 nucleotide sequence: TGTGCCAGCAGCCGAACAATAGCGGAACAAGAGACCCAGTACTTC. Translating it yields CASSRTIAEQETQYF.

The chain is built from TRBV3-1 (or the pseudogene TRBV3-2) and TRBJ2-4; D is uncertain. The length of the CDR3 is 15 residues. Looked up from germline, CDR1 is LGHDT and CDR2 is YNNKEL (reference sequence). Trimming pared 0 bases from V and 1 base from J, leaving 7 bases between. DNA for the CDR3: TGTGCCAGCAGCCAAGATTCCTTTGCCAAAAACATTCAGTACTTC. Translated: CASSQDSFAKNIQYF.